Listed below are T cell receptor beta chains from one sample, sequenced in a study of blood T cells in healthy people across ages. TCRdb recomputed calls from the 5' RACE reads with MiXCR, one row per CDR3 protein. Here the sample spans around 850,000 distinct CDR3 sequences, about 36% being singletons. The source material was blood. The receptor source for this set is a man aged 18 to 35 in good health. The CDR3 runs from the conserved cysteine through the conserved F or W. The order of the fields is J gene, D gene, V gene, clone size, CDR3 DNA, CDR3 protein. The D gene is left open where the match is weak. Rows give clone size only sometimes, using once, few, many, or a class for an expanded clone.

J: TRBJ1-2
D: -
V: TRBV5-6
size: -
DNA: TGTGCCAGCAGCTTGGAGCCGGGAGGGCTAGGCTATGGCTACACCTTC
CDR3: CASSLEPGGLGYGYTF

J: TRBJ1-2
D: TRBD1
V: TRBV12-3/TRBV12-4
size: few
DNA: TGTGCCAGCAGCCCCCCCGGGACAGGGGTAGGCTACACCTTC
CDR3: CASSPPGTGVGYTF

J: TRBJ1-5
D: -
V: TRBV12-3/TRBV12-4
size: once
DNA: TGTGCCAGCAGGTTGGGTGGGAAGGTTCAGCCCCAGCATTTT
CDR3: CASRLGGKVQPQHF

J: TRBJ1-6
D: TRBD1
V: TRBV10-3
size: -
DNA: TGTGCCATCAGTGAATTGGGACAGGGTAGTTCACCCCCCCACTTT
CDR3: CAISELGQGSSPPHF

J: TRBJ2-1
D: -
V: TRBV5-1
size: many
DNA: TGCGCCAGCAGCTCCGACTACCCCCGAGGAGAGCAGTTCTTC
CDR3: CASSSDYPRGEQFF

J: TRBJ2-2
D: TRBD1
V: TRBV20-1
size: -
DNA: TGCAGTGCCCACGACAGGGACGGCAGGGAGCTGTTTTTT
CDR3: CSAHDRDGRELFF

J: TRBJ2-7
D: -
V: TRBV5-1
size: -
DNA: TGCGCCAGCAGCTTTCCGGGGGTTTCCTACGAGCAGTACTTC
CDR3: CASSFPGVSYEQYF

J: TRBJ2-3
D: TRBD1
V: TRBV10-3
size: -
DNA: TGTGCCATCAGGGGGGATCAGGGGGCGCGTCCAGATACGCAGTATTTT
CDR3: CAIRGDQGARPDTQYF

J: TRBJ1-4
D: -
V: TRBV12-3/TRBV12-4
size: -
DNA: TGTGCCAGCAGTTGCAACAGGGCTGTTGGTGAAAAACTGTTTTTT
CDR3: CASSCNRAVGEKLFF

J: TRBJ2-1
D: -
V: TRBV4-3
size: few
DNA: TGCGCCAGCAGCCCCGAGAACGGGGGGCCAAGAAATGGGCAGTTCTTC
CDR3: CASSPENGGPRNGQFF

J: TRBJ2-1
D: -
V: TRBV5-4
size: few
DNA: TGTGCCAGCAGCCCGGGTGGGAGTGAGCAGTTCTTC
CDR3: CASSPGGSEQFF

J: TRBJ1-2
D: TRBD1
V: TRBV7-9
size: -
DNA: TGTGCCAGCAAAATAGGGGACAGCGATGGCTACACCTTC
CDR3: CASKIGDSDGYTF

J: TRBJ2-1
D: TRBD1
V: TRBV12-3/TRBV12-4
size: -
DNA: TGTGCCAGCAGTCCCCGGACAGGGATGAGGTACAATGAGCAGTTCTTC
CDR3: CASSPRTGMRYNEQFF

J: TRBJ2-5
D: TRBD2
V: TRBV7-2
size: -
DNA: TGTGCCAGCAGCTCCCGGGACTACCCTAGGACCCAGTACTTC
CDR3: CASSSRDYPRTQYF

J: TRBJ2-1
D: -
V: TRBV4-3
size: few
DNA: TGCGCCAGCAGCCAAGAACTCCCTGGGACCTCGGCAAGTGAGCAGTTCTTC
CDR3: CASSQELPGTSASEQFF

J: TRBJ1-6
D: -
V: TRBV5-1
size: many
DNA: TGCGCCAGCAGCTTGGATGGCAGTAATTCACCCCTCCACTTT
CDR3: CASSLDGSNSPLHF

J: TRBJ1-5
D: TRBD1
V: TRBV5-1
size: few
DNA: TGCGCCAGCAGCTTGTCGACAGGGGTCAATCAGCCCCAGCATTTT
CDR3: CASSLSTGVNQPQHF

J: TRBJ2-1
D: -
V: TRBV27
size: -
DNA: TGTGCCAGCAGTCTCGGACCGCTTGACTACAATGAGCAGTTCTTC
CDR3: CASSLGPLDYNEQFF

J: TRBJ2-5
D: TRBD1
V: TRBV4-1
size: many
DNA: TGCGCCAGCAGCCACTATCACGGGGACAGCCTACAAGAGACCCAGTACTTC
CDR3: CASSHYHGDSLQETQYF

J: TRBJ1-2
D: TRBD1
V: TRBV20-1
size: -
DNA: TGCAGTGCTAGAGATCCGGGACAGGGGTTGAGCTATGGCTACACCTTC
CDR3: CSARDPGQGLSYGYTF

J: TRBJ2-5
D: TRBD2
V: TRBV6-5
size: -
DNA: TGTGCCAGCAGTCCACCGGGAGGTACTGGGGCCCTGTACTTC
CDR3: CASSPPGGTGALYF

J: TRBJ2-5
D: TRBD1
V: TRBV25-1
size: -
DNA: TGTGGCAGCAGTGCCGGGACAGGGCAGCATGAGCAGTACTTC
CDR3: CGSSAGTGQHEQYF

J: TRBJ1-4
D: -
V: TRBV6-5
size: -
DNA: TGTGCCAGCAGTGACTCCGCGCGGGAAAAACTGTTTTTT
CDR3: CASSDSAREKLFF

J: TRBJ2-2
D: -
V: TRBV10-3
size: -
DNA: TGTGCCATCAAAGGGACCCCAGTAGCCGACGGGGAGCTGTTTTTT
CDR3: CAIKGTPVADGELFF

J: TRBJ2-7
D: -
V: TRBV12-3/TRBV12-4
size: -
DNA: TGTGCCAGCTGCCTGAATGCGGCCTACTACGAGCAGTACTTC
CDR3: CASCLNAAYYEQYF

J: TRBJ2-4
D: -
V: TRBV11-2
size: -
DNA: TGTGCCAGCAGCCCCTTCGCCGGGGGCCTTGTCTACAATGAGCAGTACTTC
CDR3: CASSPFAGGLVYNEQYF

J: TRBJ2-7
D: TRBD1
V: TRBV7-9
size: -
DNA: TGTGCCAGCAGCAGCGCCGGGACAGGGAGCTCCTACGAGCAGTACTTC
CDR3: CASSSAGTGSSYEQYF